The subject of this entry is one TCR beta chain. The specificity of this receptor is unknown. No base-level quality is on record; no much larger clone is a single base apart. The label giving this sample's time point can be read as: newly diagnosed GD, antithyroid drugs for less than 3 months. For both TCR sequencing and RNA sequencing, RNA was extracted from PBMCs using TRIzol. The diagnosis of Graves' disease was made according to American Thyroid Association guidelines. Patients were recruited from an endocrinology department in Xi'an, China. Each patient gave 7.5 to 10 milliliters of peripheral blood, collected in an EDTA anticoagulant tube. Ficoll Paque Plus density gradient separation was used to isolate PBMCs, and no further T cell sorting was performed. An Agilent 2100 Bioanalyzer and agarose gel were used to assess RNA quality, and a NanoDrop 2000 was used to measure RNA concentration. At the junction V is shortened by 2 bases and J by 4 bases, with 11 bases in between. The CDR3 holds 15 amino acids from the cysteine to the phenylalanine. Of the read, only the CDR3 DNA is kept; its 45 bases are in frame from base 1. Sequences LNHDA (CDR1) and SQIVND (CDR2) are obtained from the germline V gene (reference sequence).

This entry is derived from a study of regulatory T cells in long-lasting Graves disease (TCRdb year 2021). Describing the broader study: Antithyroid drugs had been taken for less than 3 months by newly diagnosed Graves' disease patients. This study used TCR sequencing and RNA sequencing of peripheral blood to compare persistent Graves' disease patients against newly diagnosed Graves' disease patients. The study was registered as a clinical trial and conducted in China. A total of 33 samples underwent TCR sequencing, from about 13 patients with persistent Graves' disease and 20 or so patients with newly diagnosed Graves' disease.

Results the study describes overall, beyond this receptor: Sequencing and analysis were restricted to the TCR beta chain. Persistent disease showed preferential use of TRBV28, TRBJ1-2 and TRBJ2-5, whereas newly diagnosed disease favored TRBV20-1 and TRBJ2-1. Peripheral blood alone was examined, since thyroid tissue, which constituted the primary lesion, could not be accessed. Persistent patients shared more public clonotypes among themselves (roughly 2,700) than newly diagnosed patients did (roughly 910). The authors acknowledged the small sample size as a limitation that may reduce accuracy. Compared with newly diagnosed patients, patients with persistent Graves' disease had lower TCR Shannon entropy and fewer highly expanded clones, which suggests clonal expansion.

The library was obtained by multiplex PCR. Sequencing was performed on an Illumina HiSeq 4000. TCR beta libraries were built with iRepertoire HTBI primers and Arm-PCR amplification of CDR3 regions. Before sequencing, the PCR products went through gel purification. The original methods were these. Across samples, around 62 TRBV and roughly 15 TRBJ segments were identified and used for gene usage analysis of CDR3 amino acid clonotypes. Filtered high-quality paired reads were merged into contigs using COPE and FqMerger. BLAST was used to align contigs to IMGT TRBV, TRBD and TRBJ reference genes, with CDR3 defined following IMGT. Any clonotype with a frequency above 0.1% was classified as a highly expanded clone. Shannon entropy was used to measure repertoire diversity, and the Gini coefficient was used to measure V-J evenness. A clonotype was considered public if more than one individual shared it. TCRdb reprocessing: public reads trimmed at Q25 with fastp, clones called with MiXCR, in-frame beta chains kept. Rows with one shared CDR3 protein collapse into an entry with the most common genes and DNA. The V and J calls shown here were made by TCRdb, not taken from the authors' results. For this sample the table gives about 540,000 distinct CDR3 sequences, of which about 13% were detected only once. The biggest ten clones account for 8% to 10% of the sample.

This sample was also put to use in a study of T cells in Graves' hyperthyroidism and ophthalmopathy. The second study's paper adds: Stable Graves' hyperthyroidism was defined as no progression to ophthalmopathy during 18 months of follow-up. The hyperthyroidism patients were between 18 and 65 years old and newly diagnosed, with a disease duration of less than 2 months. Patients with uncontrolled infections, other autoimmune diseases, pregnancy or lactation were excluded. Diagnoses were based on clinical symptoms, serum thyroxine and TRAb, thyroid ultrasound and orbital computed tomography. The first round of RT-PCR for the TCR CDR3 was performed with the HTBI primer set and the Qiagen OneStep RT-PCR kit. Most expanded thyroid clonotypes (frequency above 0.001) were also detected in blood, suggesting blood repertoires may reflect thyroid immune responses. In cross-validation, a model built on a 13 V-J signature told ophthalmopathy apart from stable hyperthyroidism with roughly 87% sensitivity and approximately 81% specificity, and in testing the same model reached 80%/75%. During validation, the model predicted progression to ophthalmopathy a median of around six months ahead of onset, with more than 60% sensitivity and more than 72% specificity. A discovery cohort of about 96 patients, approximately 45 with Graves' ophthalmopathy and approximately 60 with stable Graves' hyperthyroidism, was used to find distinguishing TCR V-J signatures. Prospective prediction of ophthalmopathy was tested in an independent validation cohort consisting of 18 hyperthyroidism patients and over 15 patients who later progressed to ophthalmopathy. The approximately 98 discovery patients were randomly divided into training and test sets at a 7:3 ratio. In roughly six Graves' hyperthyroidism patients, the study also compared T-cell repertoires from thyroid tissue with T-cell repertoires from blood. After blood sampling, hyperthyroidism patients were treated with methimazole at a starting dose of 30 mg daily, and ophthalmopathy patients were treated with high-dose intravenous methylprednisolone. A second multiplex PCR round built the libraries, followed by size selection and purification. Paired-end sequencing of the libraries was performed with 100 bp reads on an Illumina HiSeq2000. SOAPnuke was used to process the raw data, with reads discarded if the reads contained adapters or uncalled bases, had a mean Phred below 15, or lacked an exact constant-primer or identifier match. High-quality paired reads were merged with COPE v1.2.5, and unique nucleotide sequences were defined as clonotypes. MiTCR v1.1 was used to align the clonotypes against IMGT TRBV, TRBD and TRBJ reference segments. Analysis was restricted to V-J combinations with a frequency above 0.0001, which covered about 99% of repertoires. The TCS score was defined as the ratio of F50 (clonal expansion) to E x V (chaos), calculated using BLOSUM62-based TCRdist between CDR3 peptides within each V-J. Welch's t-statistics and random forest reduced 450 to 600 V-J features to 10 to 15, which were used in a naive Bayes classifier (R e1071). Sample size was not statistically predetermined, and blinding of investigators to group allocation was not performed. The paper describes TCR Vbeta CDR3 sequencing of more than 120 peripheral blood samples, made up of 43 ophthalmopathy patients, some 76 hyperthyroidism patients and roughly 17 progressor patients.

Material: peripheral blood mononuclear cells (PBMCs), obtained at new diagnosis, from a patient treated with antithyroid drugs. This TCR derives from a man aged 25 to 45 with Graves disease. Donor details come from another sample of the same person, matched by shared clones. In this chain, TRBV19 is recombined with TRBJ2-2; the D segment could be TRBD1, given 6 matching bases. The DNA reads as follows: TGTGCCAGTAGTATATGGGGGCTAGGCACCGGGGAGCTGTTTTTT. Its coded protein is CASSIWGLGTGELFF.